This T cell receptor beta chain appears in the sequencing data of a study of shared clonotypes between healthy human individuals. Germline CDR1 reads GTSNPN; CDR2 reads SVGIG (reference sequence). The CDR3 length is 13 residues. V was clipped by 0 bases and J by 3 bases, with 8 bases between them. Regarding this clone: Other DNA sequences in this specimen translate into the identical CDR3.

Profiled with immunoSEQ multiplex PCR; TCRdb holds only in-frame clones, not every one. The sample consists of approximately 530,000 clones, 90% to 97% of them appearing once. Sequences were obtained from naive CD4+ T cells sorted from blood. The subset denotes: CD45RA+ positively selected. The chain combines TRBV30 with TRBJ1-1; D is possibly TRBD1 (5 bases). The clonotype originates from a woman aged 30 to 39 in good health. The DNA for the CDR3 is TGTGCCTGGAGTGTTCTGGGGGACACTGAAGCTTTCTTT. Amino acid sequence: CAWSVLGDTEAFF.